This paragraph reports one T cell receptor beta chain. This entry comes from a study of OX40 agonist ivuxolimab in advanced cancers. Trimming removed 0 bases from V and 7 bases from J, with 12 bases in between. The germline V gene encodes CDR1 MGHRA and CDR2 YSYEKL. The CDR3 is 14 amino acids. Here immunoSEQ multiplex PCR was the method, and the copy in TCRdb shows in-frame clones only, minus some. The data show about 88,000 clones, approximately 85% seen once. The TCR originated in an adult with an advanced solid tumor such as melanoma, head and neck, liver or kidney cancer. The genes are TRBV4-1 and TRBJ1-1; weak D call: TRBD1 (6 bases). Sequencing used CD4+ or CD8+ T cells sorted from blood, obtained in a trial of the OX40 agonist ivuxolimab. The CDR3 reads CASSQDRLGGEAFF. The CDR3 DNA reads TGCGCCAGCAGCCAAGATCGGTTAGGGGGTGAAGCTTTCTTT.